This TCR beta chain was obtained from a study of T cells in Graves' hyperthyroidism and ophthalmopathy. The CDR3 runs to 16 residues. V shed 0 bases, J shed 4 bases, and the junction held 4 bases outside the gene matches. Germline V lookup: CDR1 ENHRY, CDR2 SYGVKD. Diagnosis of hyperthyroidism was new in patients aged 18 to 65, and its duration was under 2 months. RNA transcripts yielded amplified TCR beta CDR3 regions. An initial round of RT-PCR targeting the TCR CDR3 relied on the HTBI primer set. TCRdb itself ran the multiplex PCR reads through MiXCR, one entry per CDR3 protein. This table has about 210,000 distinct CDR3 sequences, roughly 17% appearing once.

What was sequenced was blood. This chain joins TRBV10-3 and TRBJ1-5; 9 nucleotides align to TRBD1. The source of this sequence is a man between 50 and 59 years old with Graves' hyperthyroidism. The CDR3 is CAISESKTGGNQPQHF. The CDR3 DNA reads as TGTGCCATCAGTGAGTCGAAGACAGGGGGTAATCAGCCCCAGCATTTT.